What follows are 21 T cell receptor beta chains derived from one specimen sequenced in a study of T cell repertoires in cytomegalovirus infection. TCRdb re-analysed the reads in MiXCR, keeping a single row per CDR3 protein. The repertoire holds more than 350,000 distinct CDR3 sequences, with 30% to 40% as singletons. Sequenced sample: PBMCs. These receptors all come from a human donor in good health (CMV status not recorded). Some clones in this sample may be carry-over from other donors' samples.

As regards this clonotype: A much larger clone sits a single nucleotide away, making a read error possible. Because the CDR3 is missing its conserved closing phenylalanine or tryptophan, this is likely a read error. The chain combines TRBV7-2 with TRBJ1-5; 8 bases fit TRBD1. Germline loops: CDR1 SGHTA, CDR2 FQGNSA. This CDR3 region has 16 residues. Trimming cost V 5 bases and J 0 bases; bases outside gene matches: 6. CDR3 sequence reads: CASSLRQGTSNQPQHI. In DNA form, the CDR3 reads TGTGCCAGCAGCCTCCGACAGGGGACTAGCAATCAGCCCCAGCATATT.

This clonotype has more than one count but fewer than ten. The rearrangement uses TRBV9 and TRBJ2-1; 15 bases align to TRBD2. Trimming at V came to 4 bases and at J to 7 bases, leaving 12 bases not matched to a gene. CDR3 length: 18 residues. Germline loops: CDR1 SGDLS, CDR2 YYNGEE. The chain's CDR3 is CASSPGTSGGYSVNEQFF. The CDR3 region has the DNA TGTGCCAGCAGCCCAGGGACTAGCGGGGGGTACTCTGTGAATGAGCAGTTCTTC.

As regards this clonotype: Given a much more abundant clone one base away, this may be a read error. The gene calls are TRBV12-3 or TRBV12-4 and TRBJ2-5, with 8 bases that match TRBD2. The trim removed 5 bases at V and 4 bases at J, leaving 6 bases unmatched. This CDR3 spans 14 amino acids. DNA of the CDR3: TGTGCCAGCAGTACTCCGACTAGCGTAGAGACCCAGTACTTC. This gives the protein CASSTPTSVETQYF.

The rearrangement links TRBV18 to TRBJ2-5; 7 bases are a match to TRBD2. Germline CDR1 is KGHSH and CDR2 is LQKENI. Trimming removed 1 base from V and 2 bases from J; junction bases left unmatched: 4. The CDR3 consists of 15 residues. CDR3 in amino acids: CASSPQISGQETQYF. CDR3 coding DNA: TGTGCCAGCTCACCACAAATTAGCGGGCAAGAGACCCAGTACTTC.

The chain is built from TRBV5-1 and TRBJ2-1; 7 bases match TRBD1. CDR1 SGHRS and CDR2 YFSETQ come from the germline V gene. Trimming cost V 7 bases and J 3 bases; bases outside gene matches: 10. The CDR3 extends over 15 amino acids. CDR3 nucleotide sequence: TGCGCCAGCGGAACAGGGGACCCGGACTACAATGAGCAGTTCTTC. This gives the protein CASGTGDPDYNEQFF.

This clonotype has more than one count but fewer than ten. The J gene is TRBJ2-3, the V gene TRBV6-1, with 15 bases fitting TRBD2. After removal of 7 bases from V and 0 bases from J, the junction contained 5 bases not matched to a gene. The CDR3 extends over 17 amino acids. Per the germline V gene, CDR1 is MNHNS and CDR2 is SASEGT. CDR3 DNA sequence: TGTGCCAGCAATGGACTAGCGGGGGGGTTAAGCACAGATACGCAGTATTTT. Translated, it gives CASNGLAGGLSTDTQYF.

The genes are TRBV7-9 and TRBJ1-3, with D maybe TRBD1 (6 bases). The length of the CDR3 is 17 residues. Trimming stripped 5 bases from V and 2 bases from J, with 19 bases between. The germline gives CDR1 SEHNR, CDR2 FQNEAQ (reference sequence). CDR3 in DNA: TGTGCCAGCAGCCATCCGGACGGGGGCCCCACTGGAAACACCATATATTTT. Translation: CASSHPDGGPTGNTIYF. Combining the CDR3 with reference TRBV7-9 and TRBJ1-3 gives the whole variable domain DTGVSQNPRHKITKRGQNVTFRCDPISEHNRLYWYRQTLGQGPEFLTYFQNEAQLEKSRLLSDRFSAERPKGSFSTLEIQRTEQGDSAMYLCASSHPDGGPTGNTIYFGEGSWLTVV.

This clonotype was recorded a few times. The V call is TRBV24-1, the J call TRBJ1-2, with 7 bases identical to TRBD1. With 3 bases clipped from V and 3 bases from J, the junction kept 3 bases outside the gene matches. The CDR3 has 14 amino acids. Germline-derived CDR1 and CDR2 are KGHDR and SFDVKD. The CDR3 DNA reads TGTGCCACCAGTGATGTCGGGACAGACTATGGCTACACCTTC. Protein product: CATSDVGTDYGYTF.

This clonotype was recorded a few times. The chain combines TRBV2 with TRBJ2-7; possibly TRBD2 for D (5 bases). The germline V gene encodes CDR1 SNHLY and CDR2 FYNNEI. V lost 4 bases, J lost 6 bases, and 10 bases lay in between. This CDR3 contains 12 residues. The CDR3 is CASSGGLGEQYF. In DNA, the CDR3 is TGTGCCAGCAGTGGAGGGTTGGGCGAGCAGTACTTC. The full variable domain, its missing parts supplied by reference TRBV2 and TRBJ2-7, is EPEVTQTPSHQVTQMGQEVILRCVPISNHLYFYWYRQILGQKVEFLVSFYNNEISEKSEIFDDQFSVERPDGSNFTLKIRSTKLEDSAMYFCASSGGLGEQYFGPGTRLTVT.

The sample holds a few counts of this clonotype. The chain has TRBV7-9 and TRBJ2-7, with 7 bases fitting TRBD1. V was clipped by 4 bases and J by 3 bases; unmatched bases: 9. This CDR3 contains 15 residues. CDR1 and CDR2 (germline): SEHNR, FQNEAQ (reference sequence). The CDR3 sequence is CASSSLTGIYYEQYF. CDR3 coding DNA: TGTGCCAGCAGCTCGTTGACAGGGATCTACTACGAGCAGTACTTC.

This clonotype was recorded at least ten times. The genes are TRBV7-2 and TRBJ1-6; D not resolved. CDR1 SGHTA and CDR2 FQGNSA come from the germline V gene. Trimming removed 4 bases from V and 0 bases from J, with 10 bases in between. The CDR3 runs to 16 residues. Here the CDR3 reads CASSSGGFSYNSPLHF. In DNA, the CDR3 is TGTGCCAGCAGCTCCGGCGGCTTCTCCTATAATTCACCCCTCCACTTT.

The V gene is TRBV5-1, the J gene TRBJ1-1; 7 bases align to TRBD1. V shed 0 bases and J 0 bases; nucleotides not matched to a gene: 5. Germline loops: CDR1 SGHRS, CDR2 YFSETQ. The CDR3 is 16 amino acids. The CDR3 DNA sequence: TGCGCCAGCAGCTTGGCCGGGGGACAGATGAACACTGAAGCTTTCTTT. This encodes CASSLAGGQMNTEAFF.

V gene TRBV15 combines with J gene TRBJ2-5, with TRBD1 matching over 9 bases. Germline CDR1 and CDR2: LNHNV and YYDKDF (reference sequence). The J segment lost 1 base and the V segment lost 5 bases, leaving 8 bases of the junction unmatched. The CDR3 sequence is 16 residues long. The CDR3, as DNA: TGTGCCACCAGCGGGGACAGGGTCGGGGGCCAAGAGACCCAGTACTTC. Its translation is CATSGDRVGGQETQYF. Complete variable domain (other parts from reference TRBV15 and TRBJ2-5): DAMVIQNPRYQVTQFGKPVTLSCSQTLNHNVMYWYQQKSSQAPKLLFHYYDKDFNNEADTPDNFQSRRPNTSFCFLDIRSPGLGDTAMYLCATSGDRVGGQETQYFGPGTRLLVL.

The chain has TRBV12-5 and TRBJ1-4; 10 positions match TRBD1. Per the germline V gene, CDR1 is LGHNT and CDR2 is FRNRAP. The CDR3 has 18 amino acids. With V trimmed by 2 bases and J by 8 bases, 14 bases remained unmatched. CDR3: CASGLPQGTGARWEKLFF. As DNA, the CDR3 is TGTGCTAGTGGTTTGCCACAAGGGACAGGGGCCCGCTGGGAAAAACTGTTTTTT.

This clonotype has more than one count but fewer than ten. The chain links TRBV10-3 to TRBJ1-5; 7 bases match TRBD1. Germline assignment: CDR1 ENHRY and CDR2 SYGVKD. CDR3 length equals 17 residues. J gave up 3 bases and V 2 bases, and 10 bases lay outside the gene matches. DNA for the CDR3: TGTGCCATCAGTGAGCTTTGGGACAGAGGGAACAATCAGCCCCAGCATTTT. Its protein product is CAISELWDRGNNQPQHF.

Comment on this clonotype: This could be a read error, since a much larger clone is one nucleotide away. This chain uses TRBV7-6 with TRBJ2-7; a weak D match, TRBD2 (5 bases). This CDR3 is 13 amino acids long. The germline V gene has CDR1 SGHVS and CDR2 FNYEAQ. The CDR3 DNA reads TGTTCCAGCAGTGAAGGCGGAGGATACGAGCAGTACTTC. Residues: CSSSEGGGYEQYF.

The table lists this clonotype with a few counts. V usage is TRBV6-2 or TRBV6-3 and J usage is TRBJ2-1; TRBD2 aligns across 10 bases. Per germline, CDR1 MNHEY and CDR2 SVGEGT. V lost 0 bases, J lost 0 bases, and 11 bases stayed unmatched. The CDR3 is 20 amino acids. CDR3 DNA sequence: TGTGCCAGCAGTTACTCGGGTAGCGGGGGGCTTACTAGCTCCTACAATGAGCAGTTCTTC. Protein: CASSYSGSGGLTSSYNEQFF.

The genes are TRBV24-1 and TRBJ2-3, with TRBD2 identical over 9 bases. The CDR3 has 17 amino acids. Per germline, CDR1 KGHDR and CDR2 SFDVKD. J gave up 2 bases and V 6 bases, and 11 bases lay outside the gene matches. The chain's CDR3 is CATSFRSSGAVTDTQYF. CDR3 sequence (DNA): TGTGCCACCAGTTTTAGGTCTAGCGGGGCTGTCACAGATACGCAGTATTTT.

Only a few counts were recorded for this clonotype. The chain has TRBV11-1 and TRBJ2-1; D possibly corresponds to TRBD2 (5 bases). This CDR3 spans 15 amino acids. V was shortened by 5 bases and J by 6 bases, with 17 bases between the two germline ends. CDR1 and CDR2 from the germline V gene are SGHAT and FQDESV (reference sequence). CDR3 bases: TGTGCCAGCAGCCCGGAGGACGTTTGTTGCAATGAGCAGTTCTTC. Its translation: CASSPEDVCCNEQFF.

To note about this clonotype: The germline gene is not matched at one end of the junction; a read error may be the cause. The chain combines TRBV7-2 with TRBJ2-1; 10 nucleotides align to TRBD2. The V gene's germline CDR1 is SGHTA and CDR2 FQGNSA. The CDR3 totals 15 residues. CDR3 sequence (DNA): TGTGTCAGCAGCAAGAGCGGGGGGGCCATAGATGAGCAGTTCTTC. This gives the protein CVSSKSGGAIDEQFF.

The chain has TRBV6-1 and TRBJ1-1, with 12 bases aligning to TRBD1. Trimming at V came to 0 bases and at J to 4 bases, leaving 3 bases not matched to a gene. CDR3 length: 16 amino acids. Germline CDR1 is MNHNS and CDR2 is SASEGT. CDR3 DNA sequence: TGTGCCAGCAGTGAAGCCGGGACAGGGGGCGGCACTGAAGCTTTCTTT. Residues: CASSEAGTGGGTEAFF.